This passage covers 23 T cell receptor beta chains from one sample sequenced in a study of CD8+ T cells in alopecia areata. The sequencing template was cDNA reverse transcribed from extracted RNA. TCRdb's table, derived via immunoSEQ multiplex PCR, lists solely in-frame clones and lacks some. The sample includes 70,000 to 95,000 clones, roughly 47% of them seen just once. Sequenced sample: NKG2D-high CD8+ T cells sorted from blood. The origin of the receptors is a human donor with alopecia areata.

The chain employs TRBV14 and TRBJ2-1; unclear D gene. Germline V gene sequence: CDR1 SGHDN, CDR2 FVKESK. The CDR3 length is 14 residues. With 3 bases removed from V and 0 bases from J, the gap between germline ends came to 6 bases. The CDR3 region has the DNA TGTGCCAGCAGCCAGGAGAGCTCCTACAATGAGCAGTTCTTC. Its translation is CASSQESSYNEQFF.

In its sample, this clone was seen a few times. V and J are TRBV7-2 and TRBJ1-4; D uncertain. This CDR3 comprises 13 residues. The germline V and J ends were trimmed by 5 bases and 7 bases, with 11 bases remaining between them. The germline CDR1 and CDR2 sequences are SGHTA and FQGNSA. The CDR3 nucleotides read TGTGCCAGCAGCCTGTGGGTTGGTGAAAAACTGTTTTTT. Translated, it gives CASSLWVGEKLFF.

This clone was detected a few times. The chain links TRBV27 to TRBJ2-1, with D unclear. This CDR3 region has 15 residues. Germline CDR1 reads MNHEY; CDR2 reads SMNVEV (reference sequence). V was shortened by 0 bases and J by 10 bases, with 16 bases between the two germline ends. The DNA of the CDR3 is TGTGCCAGCAGTTTATCGCTTGGTGGTTTCTGGGAGCAGTTCTTC. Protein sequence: CASSLSLGGFWEQFF.

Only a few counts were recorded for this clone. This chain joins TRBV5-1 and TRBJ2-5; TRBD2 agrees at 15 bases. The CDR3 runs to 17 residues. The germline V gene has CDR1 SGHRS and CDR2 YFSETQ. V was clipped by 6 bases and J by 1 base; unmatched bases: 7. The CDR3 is CASNPGLAGGFQETQYF. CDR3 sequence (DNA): TGCGCCAGCAACCCGGGACTAGCGGGGGGCTTCCAAGAGACCCAGTACTTC.

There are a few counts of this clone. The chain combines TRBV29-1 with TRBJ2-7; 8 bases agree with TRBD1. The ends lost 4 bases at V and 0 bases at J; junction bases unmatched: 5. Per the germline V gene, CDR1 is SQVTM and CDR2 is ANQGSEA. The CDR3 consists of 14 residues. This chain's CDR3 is CSVGWTGLSYEQYF. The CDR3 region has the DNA TGCAGCGTTGGATGGACAGGGCTCTCCTACGAGCAGTACTTC.

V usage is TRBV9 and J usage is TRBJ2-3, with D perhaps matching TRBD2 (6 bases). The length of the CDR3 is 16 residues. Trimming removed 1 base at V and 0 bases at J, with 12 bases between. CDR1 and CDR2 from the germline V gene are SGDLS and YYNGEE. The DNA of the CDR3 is TGTGCCAGCAGCGTATCGGAGGGGCCTAGCACAGATACGCAGTATTTT. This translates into CASSVSEGPSTDTQYF.

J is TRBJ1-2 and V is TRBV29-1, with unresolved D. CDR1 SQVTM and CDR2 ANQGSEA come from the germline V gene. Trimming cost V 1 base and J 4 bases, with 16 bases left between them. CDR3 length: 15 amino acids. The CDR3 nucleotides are TGCAGCGTTGAAGGCGCCCTCAACCGACCCTATGGCTACACCTTC. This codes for CSVEGALNRPYGYTF.

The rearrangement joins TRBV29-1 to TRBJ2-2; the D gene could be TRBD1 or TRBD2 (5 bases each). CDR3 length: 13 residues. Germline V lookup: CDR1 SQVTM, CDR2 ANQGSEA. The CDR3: CTHGDLNTGELFF. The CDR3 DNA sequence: TGCACGCATGGGGACCTGAACACCGGGGAGCTGTTTTTT.

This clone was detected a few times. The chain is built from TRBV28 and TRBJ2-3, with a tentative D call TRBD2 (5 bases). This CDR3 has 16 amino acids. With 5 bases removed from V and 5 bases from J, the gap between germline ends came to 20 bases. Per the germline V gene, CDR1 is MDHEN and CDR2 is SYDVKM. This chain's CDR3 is CASSMTWTGLGDTQYF. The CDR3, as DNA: TGTGCCAGCAGTATGACCTGGACGGGATTAGGAGATACGCAGTATTTT.

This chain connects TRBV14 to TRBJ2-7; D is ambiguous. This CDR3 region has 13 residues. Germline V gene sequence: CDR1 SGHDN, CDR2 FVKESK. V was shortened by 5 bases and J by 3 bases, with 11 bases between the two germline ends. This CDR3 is CASSLDGDYEQYF. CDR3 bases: TGTGCCAGCAGCTTAGACGGAGACTACGAGCAGTACTTC.

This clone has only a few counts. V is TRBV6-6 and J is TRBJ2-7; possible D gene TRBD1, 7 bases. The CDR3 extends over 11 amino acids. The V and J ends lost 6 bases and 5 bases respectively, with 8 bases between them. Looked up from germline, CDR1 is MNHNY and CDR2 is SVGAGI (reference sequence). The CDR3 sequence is CASSRGDEQYF. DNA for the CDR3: TGTGCCAGCAGCAGGGGGGACGAGCAGTACTTC.

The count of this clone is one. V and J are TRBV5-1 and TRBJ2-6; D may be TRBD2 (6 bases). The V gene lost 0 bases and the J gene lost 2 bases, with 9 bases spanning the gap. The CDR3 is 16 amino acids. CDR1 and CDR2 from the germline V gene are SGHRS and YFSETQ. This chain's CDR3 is CASSLGGETGANVLTF. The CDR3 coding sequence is TGCGCCAGCAGCTTGGGCGGGGAGACTGGGGCCAACGTCCTGACTTTC.

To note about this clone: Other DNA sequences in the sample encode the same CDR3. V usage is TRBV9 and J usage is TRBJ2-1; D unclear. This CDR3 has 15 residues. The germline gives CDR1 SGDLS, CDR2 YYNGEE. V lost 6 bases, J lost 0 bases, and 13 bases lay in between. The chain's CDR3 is CASTLVQSSYNEQFF. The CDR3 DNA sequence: TGTGCCAGCACTCTTGTCCAGAGCTCCTACAATGAGCAGTTCTTC.

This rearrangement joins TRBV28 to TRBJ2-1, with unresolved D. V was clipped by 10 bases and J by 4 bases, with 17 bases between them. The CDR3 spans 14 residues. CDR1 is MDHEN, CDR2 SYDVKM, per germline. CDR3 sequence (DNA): TGTGCCACTCACAGCGTTAAGAAGTACAATGAGCAGTTCTTC. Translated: CATHSVKKYNEQFF.

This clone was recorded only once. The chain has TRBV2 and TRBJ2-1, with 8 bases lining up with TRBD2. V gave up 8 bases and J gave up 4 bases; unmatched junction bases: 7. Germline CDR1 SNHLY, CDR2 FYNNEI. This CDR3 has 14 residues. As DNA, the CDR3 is TGTGCCAGCGCCGAGACTAGCGATTACAATGAGCAGTTCTTC. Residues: CASAETSDYNEQFF.

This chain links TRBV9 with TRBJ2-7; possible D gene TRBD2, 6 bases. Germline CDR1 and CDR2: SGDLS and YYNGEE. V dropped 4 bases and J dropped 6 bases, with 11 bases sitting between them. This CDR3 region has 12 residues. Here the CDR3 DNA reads TGTGCCAGCAGCAAAGGAGGGCCCGAGCAGTACTTC. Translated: CASSKGGPEQYF.

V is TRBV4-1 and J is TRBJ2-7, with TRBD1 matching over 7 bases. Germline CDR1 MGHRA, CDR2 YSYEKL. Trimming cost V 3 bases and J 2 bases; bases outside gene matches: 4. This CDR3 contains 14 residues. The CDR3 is CASSQRQGAYEQYF. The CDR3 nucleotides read TGCGCCAGCAGCCAGAGACAGGGAGCCTACGAGCAGTACTTC.

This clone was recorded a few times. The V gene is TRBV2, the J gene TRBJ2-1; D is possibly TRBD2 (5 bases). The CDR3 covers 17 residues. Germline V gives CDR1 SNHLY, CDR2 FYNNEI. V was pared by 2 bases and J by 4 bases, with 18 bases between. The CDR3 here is CASSESPSTTSYNEQFF. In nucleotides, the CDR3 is TGTGCCAGCAGTGAATCCCCTAGCACAACATCTTACAATGAGCAGTTCTTC.

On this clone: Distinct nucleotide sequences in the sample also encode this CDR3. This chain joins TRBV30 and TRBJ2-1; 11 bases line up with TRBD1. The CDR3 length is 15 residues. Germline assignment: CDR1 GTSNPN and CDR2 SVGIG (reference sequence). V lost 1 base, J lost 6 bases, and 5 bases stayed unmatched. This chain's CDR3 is CAWSAGQGAGNEQFF. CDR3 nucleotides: TGTGCCTGGAGTGCCGGACAGGGGGCCGGCAATGAGCAGTTCTTC. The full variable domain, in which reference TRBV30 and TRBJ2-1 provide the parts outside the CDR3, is SQTIHQWPATLVQPVGSPLSLECTVEGTSNPNLYWYRQAAGRGLQLLFYSVGIGQISSEVPQNLSASRPQDRQFILSSKKLLLSDSGFYLCAWSAGQGAGNEQFFGPGTRLTVL.

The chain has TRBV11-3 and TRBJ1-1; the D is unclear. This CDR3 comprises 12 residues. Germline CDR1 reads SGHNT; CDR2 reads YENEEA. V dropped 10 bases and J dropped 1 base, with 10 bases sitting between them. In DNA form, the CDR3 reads TGTGCCATCAGAGAGGAGAACACTGAAGCTTTCTTT. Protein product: CAIREENTEAFF.

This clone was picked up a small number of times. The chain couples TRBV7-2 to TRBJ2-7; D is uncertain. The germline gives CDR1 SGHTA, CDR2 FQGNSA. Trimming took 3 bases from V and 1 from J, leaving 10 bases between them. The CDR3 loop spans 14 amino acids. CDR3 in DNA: TGTGCCAGCAGCTTTTCGGGTAGTTCCTACGAGCAGTACTTC. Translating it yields CASSFSGSSYEQYF.

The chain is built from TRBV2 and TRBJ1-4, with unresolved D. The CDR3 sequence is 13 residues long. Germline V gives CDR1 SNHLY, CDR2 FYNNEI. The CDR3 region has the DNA TGTGCTTACATCGCGACTACTAATGAAAAACTGTTTTTT. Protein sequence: CAYIATTNEKLFF.

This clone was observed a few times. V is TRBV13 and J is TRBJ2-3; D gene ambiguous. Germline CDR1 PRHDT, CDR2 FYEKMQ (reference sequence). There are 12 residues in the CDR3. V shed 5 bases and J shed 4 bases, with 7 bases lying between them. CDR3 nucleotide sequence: TGTGCCAGCAGCCCTGGCCCAGATACGCAGTATTTT. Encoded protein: CASSPGPDTQYF.